This section outlines one TCR beta chain sequence together with its context. The target antigen is unknown. PCR primers comprised 60 Vbeta and 13 Jbeta primers. Clones were read by immunoSEQ multiplex PCR, and TCRdb kept only the in-frame ones, dropping some. Among more than 65,000 clones listed, around four fifths were seen once. The sample is drawn from a study of cytomegalovirus exposure and HLA in healthy donors. Study conclusions and caveats: A highly shared variant cluster was judged a likely technical artifact.

The sequence came from a woman aged 50 to 65 in good health and CMV-seropositive. Sample: PBMCs.

The CDR3 DNA sequence: TGTGCCAGCAGCCCACACCAGAGAGCGGGCGGGGAGACCCAGTACTTC. The encoded protein is CASSPHQRAGGETQYF. V and J are TRBV7-2 and TRBJ2-5, with D possibly TRBD2 on 6 matching bases. This CDR3 has 16 residues. Germline lookup yields CDR1 SGHTA and CDR2 FQGNSA. Trimming removed 5 bases from V and 5 bases from J, with 21 bases in between.